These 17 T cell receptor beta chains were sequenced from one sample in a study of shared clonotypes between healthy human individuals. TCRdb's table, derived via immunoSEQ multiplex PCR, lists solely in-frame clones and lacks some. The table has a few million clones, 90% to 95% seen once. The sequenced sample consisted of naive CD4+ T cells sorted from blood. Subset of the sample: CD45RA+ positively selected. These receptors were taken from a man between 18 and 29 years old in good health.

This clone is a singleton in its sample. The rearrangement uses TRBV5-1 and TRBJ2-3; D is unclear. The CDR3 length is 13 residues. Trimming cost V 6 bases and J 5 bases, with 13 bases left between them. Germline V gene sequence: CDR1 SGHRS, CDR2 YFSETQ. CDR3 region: CASNKDGIDTQYF. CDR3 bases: TGCGCCAGCAACAAGGATGGTATAGATACGCAGTATTTT.

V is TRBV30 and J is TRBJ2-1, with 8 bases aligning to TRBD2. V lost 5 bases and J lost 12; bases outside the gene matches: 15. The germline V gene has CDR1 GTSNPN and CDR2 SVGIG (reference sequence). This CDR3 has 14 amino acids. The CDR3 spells CAWLPGLAGPVQFF. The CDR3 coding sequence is TGTGCCTGGCTACCTGGGTTAGCGGGGCCCGTGCAGTTCTTC. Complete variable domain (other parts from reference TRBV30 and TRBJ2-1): SQTIHQWPATLVQPVGSPLSLECTVEGTSNPNLYWYRQAAGRGLQLLFYSVGIGQISSEVPQNLSASRPQDRQFILSSKKLLLSDSGFYLCAWLPGLAGPVQFFGPGTRLTVL.

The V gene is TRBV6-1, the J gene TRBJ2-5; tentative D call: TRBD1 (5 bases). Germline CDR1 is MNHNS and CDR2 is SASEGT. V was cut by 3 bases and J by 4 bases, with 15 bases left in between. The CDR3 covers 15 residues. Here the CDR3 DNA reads TGTGCCAGCAGTGATCGGAAGGGGCTTAGAGAGACCCAGTACTTC. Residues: CASSDRKGLRETQYF.

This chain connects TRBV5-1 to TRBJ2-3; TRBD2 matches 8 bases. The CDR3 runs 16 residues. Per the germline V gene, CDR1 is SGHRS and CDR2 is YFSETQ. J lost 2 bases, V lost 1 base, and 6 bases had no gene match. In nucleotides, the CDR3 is TGCGCCAGCAGCTTGCAGGGCGGGGGGCCCACAGATACGCAGTATTTT. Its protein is CASSLQGGGPTDTQYF.

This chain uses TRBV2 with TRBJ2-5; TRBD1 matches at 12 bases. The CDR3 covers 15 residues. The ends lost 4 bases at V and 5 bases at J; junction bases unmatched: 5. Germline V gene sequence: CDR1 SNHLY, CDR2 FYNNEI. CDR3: CASSAGTGGRETQYF. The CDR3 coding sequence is TGTGCCAGCAGTGCGGGGACAGGGGGCAGGGAGACCCAGTACTTC.

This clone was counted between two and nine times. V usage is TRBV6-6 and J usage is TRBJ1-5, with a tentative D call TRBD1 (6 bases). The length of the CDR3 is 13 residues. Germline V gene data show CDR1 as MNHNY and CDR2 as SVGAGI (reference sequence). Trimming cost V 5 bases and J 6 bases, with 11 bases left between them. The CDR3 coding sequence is TGTGCCAGCAGTCCGGGACATTCTCAGCCCCAGCATTTT. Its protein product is CASSPGHSQPQHF.

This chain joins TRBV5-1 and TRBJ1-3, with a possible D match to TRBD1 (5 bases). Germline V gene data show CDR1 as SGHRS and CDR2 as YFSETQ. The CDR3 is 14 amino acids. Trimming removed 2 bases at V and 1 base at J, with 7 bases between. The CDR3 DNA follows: TGCGCCAGCAGCTTCGGGGCTTCTGGAAACACCATATATTTT. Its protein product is CASSFGASGNTIYF. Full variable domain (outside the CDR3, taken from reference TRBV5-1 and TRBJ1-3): KAGVTQTPRYLIKTRGQQVTLSCSPISGHRSVSWYQQTPGQGLQFLFEYFSETQRNKGNFPGRFSGRQFSNSRSEMNVSTLELGDSALYLCASSFGASGNTIYFGEGSWLTVV.

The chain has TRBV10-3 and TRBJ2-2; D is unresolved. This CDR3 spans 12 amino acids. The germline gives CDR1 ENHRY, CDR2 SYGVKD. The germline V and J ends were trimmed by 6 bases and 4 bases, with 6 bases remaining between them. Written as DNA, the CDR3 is TGTGCCATCAGGGATAGCACCGGGGAGCTGTTTTTT. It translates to CAIRDSTGELFF.

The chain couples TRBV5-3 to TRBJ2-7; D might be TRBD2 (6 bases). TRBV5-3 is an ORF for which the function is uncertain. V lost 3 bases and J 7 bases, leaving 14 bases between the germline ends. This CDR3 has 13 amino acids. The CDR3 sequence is CARSSRLGGEQYF. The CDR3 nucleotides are TGTGCCAGAAGCTCCAGACTGGGGGGTGAGCAGTACTTC.

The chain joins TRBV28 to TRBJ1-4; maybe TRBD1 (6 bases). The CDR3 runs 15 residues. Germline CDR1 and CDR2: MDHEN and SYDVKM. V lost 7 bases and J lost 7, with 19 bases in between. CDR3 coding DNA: TGTGCCAGCATTCCCGGACAGACCGAGAGTGAAAAACTGTTTTTT. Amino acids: CASIPGQTESEKLFF.

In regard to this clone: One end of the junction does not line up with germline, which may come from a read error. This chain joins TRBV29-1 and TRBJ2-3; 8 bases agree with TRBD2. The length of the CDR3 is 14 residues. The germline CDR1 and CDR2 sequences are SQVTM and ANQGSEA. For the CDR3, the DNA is TGTAGCTCCCGGGGGCGGGGGGCCCCAGATACGCAGTATTTT. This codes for CSSRGRGAPDTQYF.

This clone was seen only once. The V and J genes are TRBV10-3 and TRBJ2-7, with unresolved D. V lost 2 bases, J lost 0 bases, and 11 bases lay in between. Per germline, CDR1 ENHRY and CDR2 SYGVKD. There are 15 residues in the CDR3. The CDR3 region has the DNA TGTGCCATCAGTGAGGGGGTCGGCCGCTCCTACGAGCAGTACTTC. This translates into CAISEGVGRSYEQYF.

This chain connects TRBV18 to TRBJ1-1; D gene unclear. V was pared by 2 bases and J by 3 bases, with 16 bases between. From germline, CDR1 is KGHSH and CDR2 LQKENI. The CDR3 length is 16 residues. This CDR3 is CASSPRVSRKDTEAFF. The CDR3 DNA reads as TGTGCCAGCTCACCAAGGGTCAGTAGGAAAGACACTGAAGCTTTCTTT. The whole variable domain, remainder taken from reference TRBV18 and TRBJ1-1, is NAGVMQNPRHLVRRRGQEARLRCSPMKGHSHVYWYRQLPEEGLKFMVYLQKENIIDESGMPKERFSAEFPKEGPSILRIQQVVRGDSAAYFCASSPRVSRKDTEAFFGQGTRLTVV.

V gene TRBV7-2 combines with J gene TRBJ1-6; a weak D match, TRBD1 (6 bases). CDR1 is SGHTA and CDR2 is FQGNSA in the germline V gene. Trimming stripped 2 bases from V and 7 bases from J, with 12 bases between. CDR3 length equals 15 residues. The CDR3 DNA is TGTGCCAGCAGCTTATCAGGGGTGGGGAATTCACCCCTCCACTTT. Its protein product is CASSLSGVGNSPLHF.

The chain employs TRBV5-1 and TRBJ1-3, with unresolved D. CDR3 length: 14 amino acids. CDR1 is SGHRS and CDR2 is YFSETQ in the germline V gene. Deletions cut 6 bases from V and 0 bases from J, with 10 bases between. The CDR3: CASTDPSSGNTIYF. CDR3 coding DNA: TGCGCCAGCACCGATCCCAGCTCTGGAAACACCATATATTTT.

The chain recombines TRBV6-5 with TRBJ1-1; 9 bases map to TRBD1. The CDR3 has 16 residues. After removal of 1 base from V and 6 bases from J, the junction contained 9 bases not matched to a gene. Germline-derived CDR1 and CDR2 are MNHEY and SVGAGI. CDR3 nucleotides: TGTGCCAGCAGTTACTTGCAAACCGGGACAGGGCCTGAAGCTTTCTTT. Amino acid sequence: CASSYLQTGTGPEAFF.

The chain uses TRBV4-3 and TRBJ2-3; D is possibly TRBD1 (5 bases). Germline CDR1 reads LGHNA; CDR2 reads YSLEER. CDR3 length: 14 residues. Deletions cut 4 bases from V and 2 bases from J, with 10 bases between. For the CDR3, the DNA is TGCGCCAGCAGCCGAAGACAGTTCACAGATACGCAGTATTTT. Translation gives CASSRRQFTDTQYF.